This paragraph covers one TCR beta chain sequence. The antigen is unknown. This record belongs to a study of T cells in Graves' hyperthyroidism and ophthalmopathy. There were TCR beta CDR3 regions amplified from RNA transcripts. Researchers ran a first-round RT-PCR on the TCR CDR3 using the HTBI primer set. TCRdb ran MiXCR on the multiplex PCR reads and lists one entry per CDR3 protein. In the table there are around 600,000 distinct CDR3 sequences, approximately 15% of which are singletons. General observations from the study: In the blood, most expanded thyroid clonotypes above 0.001 appeared as well.

Patients counted as stable if ophthalmopathy did not develop within 18 months. PBMCs were collected from a roughly 9.7 ml volume of fresh peripheral blood. The clonotype comes from a woman in her 30s with Graves' hyperthyroidism. Sequencing input: blood.

This CDR3 is CASSSLAGRNEQFF. CDR3 bases: TGTGCCAGCAGCTCCTTAGCGGGGCGCAATGAGCAGTTCTTC. J is TRBJ2-1 and V is TRBV11-2; 8 nucleotides line up with TRBD2. Germline V gene sequence: CDR1 SGHAT, CDR2 FQNNGV. The CDR3 totals 14 residues. The V segment lost 4 bases and the J segment 6 bases; nucleotides outside the gene matches: 5.